Following are 21 T cell receptor beta chains from one sample sequenced in a study of Graves' ophthalmopathy and Graves' hyperthyroidism. The authors amplified TCR beta CDR3 regions from RNA transcripts. RT-PCR in the first round used HTBI primers; a second-round multiplex PCR followed. A single record per CDR3 protein comes from TCRdb applying MiXCR to the multiplex PCR reads. The sample lists about 740,000 distinct CDR3 sequences, roughly 40% occurring once. Sample: peripheral blood. Source of these receptors: an adult man with Graves' ophthalmopathy.

This clonotype has at least ten counts. V usage is TRBV11-2 and J usage is TRBJ2-7, with D perhaps TRBD1 or TRBD2 (5 bases each). V gave up 0 bases and J gave up 6 bases, with 15 bases separating them. Germline CDR1 and CDR2: SGHAT and FQNNGV. CDR3 size: 15 residues. CDR3 sequence: CASSLDRGYMGEQYF. CDR3 nucleotide sequence: TGTGCCAGCAGCTTAGACCGGGGCTACATGGGCGAGCAGTACTTC.

This clonotype was counted at least ten times. V gene TRBV29-1 combines with J gene TRBJ2-7; D is unclear. Trimming shortened V by 6 bases and J by 0 bases, and 12 bases separated the two germline ends. The CDR3 is 13 amino acids. CDR1 SQVTM and CDR2 ANQGSEA come from the germline V gene. For the CDR3, the DNA is TGCAGCGTCCAGAGAGGTTTCTCCTACGAGCAGTACTTC. It encodes CSVQRGFSYEQYF.

V usage is TRBV24-1 and J usage is TRBJ2-7, with TRBD1 matching 8 bases. V lost 4 bases to trimming and J lost 0 bases; unmatched junction nucleotides: 7. Per the germline V gene, CDR1 is KGHDR and CDR2 is SFDVKD. CDR3 length: 16 amino acids. The CDR3 nucleotides are TGTGCCACCAGTGACCCCGGGACAGGCTACTCCTACGAGCAGTACTTC. The encoded protein is CATSDPGTGYSYEQYF.

The chain uses TRBV4-1 and TRBJ1-4, with D unresolved. The V gene's germline CDR1 is MGHRA and CDR2 YSYEKL. The germline V and J ends were trimmed by 1 base and 5 bases, with 17 bases remaining between them. The CDR3 is made up of 17 amino acids. The CDR3 DNA is TGCGCCAGCAGCCAAGGTTTTACGAGACGGTGGAATGAAAAACTGTTTTTT. Translation gives CASSQGFTRRWNEKLFF.

This chain uses TRBV12-3 or TRBV12-4 with TRBJ2-5; TRBD1 agrees at 9 bases. Trimming removed 6 bases from V and 4 bases from J; junction bases left unmatched: 9. This CDR3 has 15 residues. CDR3 coding DNA: TGTGCCAGCAGCCGGGACAGGGCCGGATTAGAGACCCAGTACTTC. Its protein is CASSRDRAGLETQYF.

On this clonotype itself: The junction shows a germline mismatch at one end, possibly a read error. The chain uses TRBV7-9 and TRBJ2-2; the D gene is possibly TRBD1 (7 bases). Germline-derived CDR1 and CDR2 are SEHNR and FQNEAQ (reference sequence). The length of the CDR3 is 16 residues. The CDR3 DNA sequence: TGTGCCAGCAACTTAATTCCGGGACAGCCGAGTCGGGAGCCGTTTTTT. Translated: CASNLIPGQPSREPFF.

The chain combines TRBV15 with TRBJ1-5, with 8 bases lining up with TRBD1. Trimming removed 0 bases from V and 4 bases from J; junction bases left unmatched: 5. Germline V CDR1 and CDR2: LNHNV, YYDKDF (reference sequence). The CDR3 is 16 amino acids. The CDR3 nucleotides are TGTGCCACCAGCAGAGATTTTACAGGGGGGAATCAGCCCCAGCATTTT. It is translated as CATSRDFTGGNQPQHF.

This clonotype was seen ten or more times. The V gene is TRBV2, the J gene TRBJ1-1; D gene uncertain. The germline V gene has CDR1 SNHLY and CDR2 FYNNEI. The CDR3 covers 14 residues. V was shortened by 11 bases and J by 1 base, with 17 bases between the two germline ends. The CDR3 protein is CAYPQRPTNTEAFF. The CDR3 DNA reads as TGTGCCTACCCCCAGCGGCCCACGAACACTGAAGCTTTCTTT.

This clonotype came up a few times. CDR3 residues: CASSSRRTENTEAFF. In DNA form, the CDR3 reads TGCGCCAGCAGCTCGAGACGGACTGAGAACACTGAAGCTTTCTTT. This chain links TRBV5-1 with TRBJ1-1; D not certain. Germline assignment: CDR1 SGHRS and CDR2 YFSETQ. The CDR3 runs to 15 residues. Trimming shortened V by 3 bases and J by 1 base, and 13 bases separated the two germline ends.

This chain uses TRBV29-1 with TRBJ1-1; TRBD1 agrees at 11 bases. This CDR3 spans 13 amino acids. V was pared by 6 bases and J by 8 bases, with 8 bases of the junction left unmatched. Germline V CDR1 and CDR2: SQVTM, ANQGSEA. CDR3 nucleotide sequence: TGCAGCGTCAGGGACAGGGGGACTGCCGAAGCTTTCTTT. Amino acids: CSVRDRGTAEAFF.

In the case of this clonotype: One end of the junction varies from germline; a read error may be responsible. This chain joins TRBV10-2 and TRBJ1-5; D is ambiguous. Per germline, CDR1 WSHSY and CDR2 SAAADI. This CDR3 is 15 amino acids long. CDR3 region: CASSEAPAPNQPQHF. CDR3 nucleotides: TGTGCCAGCAGTGAAGCCCCAGCACCCAATCAGCCCCAGCATTTT.

The rearrangement joins TRBV15 to TRBJ1-5; D is perhaps TRBD1 (5 bases). The CDR3 sequence is 14 residues long. CDR1 and CDR2 from the germline V gene are LNHNV and YYDKDF (reference sequence). Deletions cut 5 bases from V and 7 bases from J, with 15 bases between. The DNA of the CDR3 is TGTGCCACCAGCCCTCGTAATACAGGCCAGCCCCAGCATTTT. Amino acids: CATSPRNTGQPQHF. The full variable domain, completed using reference TRBV15 and TRBJ1-5, is DAMVIQNPRYQVTQFGKPVTLSCSQTLNHNVMYWYQQKSSQAPKLLFHYYDKDFNNEADTPDNFQSRRPNTSFCFLDIRSPGLGDTAMYLCATSPRNTGQPQHFGDGTRLSIL.

This chain uses TRBV29-1 with TRBJ2-2, with TRBD2 matching over 13 bases. Per germline, CDR1 SQVTM and CDR2 ANQGSEA. CDR3 length: 14 amino acids. The V gene end was trimmed by 8 bases and the J gene end by 3 bases; junction bases not matched to a gene: 3. The CDR3, as DNA: TGCAGCTTCGGACTAGCGGGGGACACCGGGGAGCTGTTTTTT. This codes for CSFGLAGDTGELFF.

This clonotype was recorded at least ten times. The chain carries TRBV15 and TRBJ1-2; TRBD1 is a possible D gene (6 bases). V was cut by 5 bases and J by 1 base, with 14 bases left in between. Per germline, CDR1 LNHNV and CDR2 YYDKDF (reference sequence). The CDR3 sequence is 15 residues long. The CDR3 loop reads CATSPHRDNNYGYTF. In DNA form, the CDR3 reads TGTGCCACCAGCCCTCACCGGGACAATAACTATGGCTACACCTTC.

The rearrangement uses TRBV29-1 and TRBJ1-1, with 8 bases aligning to TRBD1. The CDR3 is 14 amino acids. The V gene's germline CDR1 is SQVTM and CDR2 ANQGSEA. Unmatched junction bases numbered 5, after V lost 1 base and J lost 4 bases. The CDR3 loop reads CSVEVPGTGTEAFF. In nucleotides, the CDR3 is TGCAGCGTTGAAGTCCCCGGGACAGGCACTGAAGCTTTCTTT.

The chain carries TRBV20-1 and TRBJ1-3, with unresolved D. The CDR3 runs to 13 residues. V lost 0 bases and J lost 0, with 3 bases in between. In germline, CDR1 is DFQATT, CDR2 SNEGSKA (reference sequence). CDR3 DNA sequence: TGCAGTGCTAGAGAAAACTCTGGAAACACCATATATTTT. Residues: CSARENSGNTIYF.

The chain combines TRBV20-1 with TRBJ1-4; D remains ambiguous. With 2 bases removed from V and 8 bases from J, the gap between germline ends came to 18 bases. The CDR3 runs to 15 residues. Germline V gene data show CDR1 as DFQATT and CDR2 as SNEGSKA (reference sequence). The CDR3 DNA follows: TGCAGTGCTAGAAGAAGGTACCGGGCCGAAGAAAAACTGTTTTTT. Translation: CSARRRYRAEEKLFF.

This sequence joins TRBV25-1 and TRBJ2-2, with D possibly matching TRBD1 (6 bases). V dropped 8 bases and J dropped 3 bases, with 16 bases sitting between them. CDR1 MGHDK and CDR2 SYGVNS come from the germline V gene. This CDR3 spans 15 amino acids. CDR3 region: CASVEQGSDTGELFF. DNA for the CDR3: TGTGCCAGCGTTGAACAGGGAAGCGACACCGGGGAGCTGTTTTTT.

The rearrangement links TRBV7-2 to TRBJ2-7, with TRBD1 as a possible D gene (6 bases). The germline V gene encodes CDR1 SGHTA and CDR2 FQGNSA. The CDR3 sequence is 13 residues long. With 8 bases removed from V and 3 bases from J, the gap between germline ends came to 14 bases. The CDR3 here is CASSTDSFYEQYF. In DNA, the CDR3 is TGTGCCAGCTCGACGGACAGTTTCTACGAGCAGTACTTC.

With regard to this clonotype: One junction end does not reproduce the germline sequence, and a read error may be involved. J is TRBJ2-2 and V is TRBV7-9; 10 positions agree with TRBD2. The CDR3 has 17 residues. Per germline, CDR1 SEHNR and CDR2 FQNEAQ (reference sequence). CDR3 region: CASSQEYRLAGDGELLF. CDR3 sequence (DNA): TGCGCCAGCAGCCAAGAATATCGGCTAGCGGGAGACGGGGAGCTGCTTTTT.

This clonotype was seen repeatedly, ten times or more. This sequence joins TRBV7-2 and TRBJ2-5; 9 bases match TRBD2. Unmatched junction bases numbered 4, after V lost 1 base and J lost 4 bases. CDR3 length equals 15 residues. Germline-derived CDR1 and CDR2 are SGHTA and FQGNSA. Written as DNA, the CDR3 is TGTGCCAGCAGCTTAGAAGGGACTAGCCTAGAGACCCAGTACTTC. Translation gives CASSLEGTSLETQYF.